This TCR beta chain is from a study of STAT3 mutations in large granular lymphocyte leukemia. Concerning this clone: Its antigen is as yet unknown.

This table comes from immunoSEQ multiplex PCR, and its TCRdb copy is limited to in-frame clones, with some not included. The data show 35,000 to 40,000 clones, about 88% seen once. Study conclusions and caveats: In T-cell large granular lymphocyte leukemia, about half of patients showed multiple immunodominant subclonotypes.

Trimming pared 6 bases from V and 4 bases from J, leaving 9 bases between. The CDR3 length is 13 residues. Germline CDR1 and CDR2: MDHEN and SYDVKM. Sequencing was done on a sample of PBMCs. This chain uses TRBV28 with TRBJ2-2; D is undetermined. This clonotype was sampled from a human donor with T large granular lymphocyte leukemia. Some clones in this sample may be carry-over from other donors' samples. CDR3 coding DNA: TGTGCCAGCAGCCGCTCCCCCACCGGGGAGCTGTTTTTT. Translated: CASSRSPTGELFF.